The present TCR beta chain was sequenced within a study of cytomegalovirus exposure and HLA in healthy donors. In the study overall: Per a later analysis, the approximately 690 first-cohort and 120 or so validation repertoires shared one platform. Whole-study findings and limits: TCR beta chains numbering roughly 150 were designated cytomegalovirus-associated.

Libraries were prepared by immunoSEQ multiplex PCR; TCRdb keeps only in-frame clonotypes and omits some of them. The sample lists about 76,000 clones, roughly 94% seen once, with approximately 2% in the top ten. The germline V gene encodes CDR1 SEHNR and CDR2 FQNEAQ (reference sequence). With V trimmed by 4 bases and J by 7 bases, 6 bases remained unmatched. The CDR3 loop spans 14 amino acids. Of note for this clone: Its antigen is unidentified.

The rearrangement joins TRBV7-9 to TRBJ1-5; the match to TRBD1 covers 8 bases. Specimen: PBMCs. The receptor was isolated from a woman aged 18-29 years in good health and CMV-seropositive. CDR3 DNA sequence: TGTGCCAGCAGCTACGACAGGGGTAACCAGCCCCAGCATTTT. Encoded protein: CASSYDRGNQPQHF.